This entry describes one T cell receptor beta chain. Original processing notes: Amplification of reference gene primers was used by the study to estimate nucleated cell counts. Sequenced by immunoSEQ multiplex PCR; TCRdb stores in-frame clones only, minus some. V and J calls and clone size come straight from that table; D and trimming were deduced from the DNA. Of 500,000 or so clones detected, around 87% appear once; the ten largest clones hold around 0.7%. The cohort comprised adults aged roughly 18 to 95 years residing in approximately 25 US areas. V lost 7 bases and J 1 base, leaving 9 bases between the germline ends. This CDR3 has 13 residues. CDR1 is SGHRS, CDR2 YFSETQ, per germline. These data belong to a study of blood T cell repertoires in COVID-19.

This sequence joins TRBV5-1 and TRBJ1-3; D gene unclear. This receptor was taken from a woman aged 18-35 years who had recovered from COVID-19. The sequencing input was PBMCs or T cells enriched from blood (not recorded which). In DNA, the CDR3 is TGCGCCAGCGGGCCAGAATCTGGAAACACCATATATTTT. Its translation is CASGPESGNTIYF. Full variable domain (rest looked up from reference TRBV5-1 and TRBJ1-3): KAGVTQTPRYLIKTRGQQVTLSCSPISGHRSVSWYQQTPGQGLQFLFEYFSETQRNKGNFPGRFSGRQFSNSRSEMNVSTLELGDSALYLCASGPESGNTIYFGEGSWLTVV.